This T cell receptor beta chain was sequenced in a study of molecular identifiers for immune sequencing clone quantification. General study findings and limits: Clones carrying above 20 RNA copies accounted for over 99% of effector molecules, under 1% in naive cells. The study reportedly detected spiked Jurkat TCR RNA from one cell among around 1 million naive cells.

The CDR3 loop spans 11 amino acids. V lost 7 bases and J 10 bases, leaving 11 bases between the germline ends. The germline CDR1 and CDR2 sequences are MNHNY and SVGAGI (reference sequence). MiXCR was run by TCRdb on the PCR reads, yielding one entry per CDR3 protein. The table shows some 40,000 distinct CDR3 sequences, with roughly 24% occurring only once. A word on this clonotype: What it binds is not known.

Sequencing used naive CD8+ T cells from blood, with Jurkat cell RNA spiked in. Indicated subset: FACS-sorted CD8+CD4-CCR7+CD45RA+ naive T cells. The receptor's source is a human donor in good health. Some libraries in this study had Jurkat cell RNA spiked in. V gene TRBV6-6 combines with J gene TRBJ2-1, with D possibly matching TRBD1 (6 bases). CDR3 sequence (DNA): TGTGCCAGCAATTTCGGACAGGAGCAGTTCTTC. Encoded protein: CASNFGQEQFF.